This TCR beta chain was sequenced in a study of blood T cells in healthy people across ages. A second PCR, run for about 7 to 11 cycles, used a sample-barcoded 5' primer plus a J-beta primer mix. TCRdb used MiXCR to reprocess the 5' RACE reads, holding one entry per CDR3 protein. The sample contains hundreds of thousands of distinct CDR3 sequences, roughly 50% of which appear only once. The CDR3 contains 16 residues. Germline V gene sequence: CDR1 SGHRS, CDR2 YFSETQ. The ends lost 2 bases at V and 1 base at J; junction bases unmatched: 6. The chain joins TRBV5-1 to TRBJ2-5; 9 nucleotides agree with TRBD2. The receptor was derived from a man older than 75 in good health. Material: blood. The CDR3 coding sequence is TGCGCCAGCAGCTTCGGGAGCGGGGGGCGCCAAGAGACCCAGTACTTC. This translates into CASSFGSGGRQETQYF.